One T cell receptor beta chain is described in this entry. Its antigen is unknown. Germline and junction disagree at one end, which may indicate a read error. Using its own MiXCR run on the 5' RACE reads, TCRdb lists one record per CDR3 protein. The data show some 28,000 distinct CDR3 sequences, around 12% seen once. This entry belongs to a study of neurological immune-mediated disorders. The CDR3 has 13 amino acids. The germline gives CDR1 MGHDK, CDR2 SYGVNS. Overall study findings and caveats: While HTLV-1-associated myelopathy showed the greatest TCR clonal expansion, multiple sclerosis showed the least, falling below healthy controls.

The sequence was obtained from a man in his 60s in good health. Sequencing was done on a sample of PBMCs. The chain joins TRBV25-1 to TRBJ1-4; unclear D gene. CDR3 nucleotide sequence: TGTGCCAGCATACAAGCAACTAATGAAAAACTTTTTTTT. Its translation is CASIQATNEKLFF.